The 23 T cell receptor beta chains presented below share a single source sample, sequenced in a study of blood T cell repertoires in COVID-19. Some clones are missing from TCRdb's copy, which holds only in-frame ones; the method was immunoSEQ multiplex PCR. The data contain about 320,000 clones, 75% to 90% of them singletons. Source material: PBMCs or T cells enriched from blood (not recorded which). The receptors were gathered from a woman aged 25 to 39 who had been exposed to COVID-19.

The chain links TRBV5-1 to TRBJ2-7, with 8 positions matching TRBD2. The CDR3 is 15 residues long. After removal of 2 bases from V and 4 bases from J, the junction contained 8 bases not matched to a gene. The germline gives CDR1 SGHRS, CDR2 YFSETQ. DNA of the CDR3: TGCGCCAGCAGCTTATCCGGGACTAGTCCATACGAGCAGTACTTC. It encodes CASSLSGTSPYEQYF.

The CDR3, as DNA: TGCGCCAGCAGCTTCCGGGACTCAGGGGAGACCCAGTACTTC. It specifies CASSFRDSGETQYF. The chain is built from TRBV5-1 and TRBJ2-5; tentative D call: TRBD2 (6 bases). Germline values: CDR1 SGHRS, CDR2 YFSETQ. Trimming left V 2 bases short and J 5 bases short, with 13 bases between. This CDR3 is 14 amino acids long.

The chain's CDR3 is CASAQGNDGYTF. Written as DNA, the CDR3 is TGTGCCAGCGCACAGGGGAATGATGGCTACACCTTC. The chain links TRBV19 to TRBJ1-2, with 7 bases identical to TRBD1. The V gene end was trimmed by 9 bases and the J gene end by 6 bases; junction bases not matched to a gene: 7. The CDR3 spans 12 residues. Germline loops: CDR1 LNHDA, CDR2 SQIVND (reference sequence).

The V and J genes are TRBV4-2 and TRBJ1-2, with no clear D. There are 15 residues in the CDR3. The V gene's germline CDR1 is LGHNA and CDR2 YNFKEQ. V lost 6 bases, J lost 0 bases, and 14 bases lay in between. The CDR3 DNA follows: TGTGCCAGCAGATCCGACTCTAACTCTAACTATGGCTACACCTTC. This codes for CASRSDSNSNYGYTF.

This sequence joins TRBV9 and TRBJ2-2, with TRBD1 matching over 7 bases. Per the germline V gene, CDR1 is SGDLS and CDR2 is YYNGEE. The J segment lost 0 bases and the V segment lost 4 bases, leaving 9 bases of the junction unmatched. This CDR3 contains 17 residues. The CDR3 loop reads CASSFSRTGPNTGELFF. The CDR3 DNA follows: TGTGCCAGCAGCTTTTCTAGGACAGGACCGAACACCGGGGAGCTGTTTTTT.

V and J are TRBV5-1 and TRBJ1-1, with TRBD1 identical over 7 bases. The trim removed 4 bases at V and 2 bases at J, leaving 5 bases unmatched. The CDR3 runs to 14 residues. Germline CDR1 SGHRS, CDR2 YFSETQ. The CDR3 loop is CASSPRDRNTEAFF. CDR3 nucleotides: TGCGCCAGCAGCCCCCGGGACAGAAACACTGAAGCTTTCTTT.

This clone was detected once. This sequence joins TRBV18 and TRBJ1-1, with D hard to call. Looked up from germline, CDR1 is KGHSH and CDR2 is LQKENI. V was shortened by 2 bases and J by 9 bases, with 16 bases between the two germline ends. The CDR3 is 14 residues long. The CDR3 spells CASSPSLTRAQAFF. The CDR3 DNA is TGTGCCAGCTCACCAAGCCTTACTAGGGCCCAAGCTTTCTTT.

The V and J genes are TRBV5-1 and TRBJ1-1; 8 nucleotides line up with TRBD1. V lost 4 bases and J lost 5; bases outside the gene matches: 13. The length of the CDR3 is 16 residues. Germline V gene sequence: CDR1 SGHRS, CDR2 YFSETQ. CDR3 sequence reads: CASSQGAALIPTEAFF. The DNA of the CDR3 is TGCGCCAGCAGCCAGGGGGCGGCTCTTATTCCTACTGAAGCTTTCTTT.

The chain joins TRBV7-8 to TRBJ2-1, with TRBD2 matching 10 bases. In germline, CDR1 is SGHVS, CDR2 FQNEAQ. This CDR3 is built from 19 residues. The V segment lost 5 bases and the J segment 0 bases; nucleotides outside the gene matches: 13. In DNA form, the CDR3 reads TGTGCCAGCAGCAAAGGAGTACAGCGGGAGGGAAGCTCCTACAATGAGCAGTTCTTC. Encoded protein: CASSKGVQREGSSYNEQFF.

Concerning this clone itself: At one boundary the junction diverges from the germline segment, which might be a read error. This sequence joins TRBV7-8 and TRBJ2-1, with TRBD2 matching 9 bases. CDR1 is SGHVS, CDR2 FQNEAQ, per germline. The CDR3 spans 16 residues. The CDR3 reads CASSQSLGGSGRTWLF. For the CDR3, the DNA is TGTGCCAGCAGCCAATCTCTCGGGGGTAGCGGGAGAACATGGCTCTTC.

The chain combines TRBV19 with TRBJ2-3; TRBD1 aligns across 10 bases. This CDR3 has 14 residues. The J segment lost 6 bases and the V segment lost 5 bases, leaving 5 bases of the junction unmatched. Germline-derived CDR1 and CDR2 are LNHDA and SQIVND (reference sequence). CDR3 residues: CASSVGTGADTQYF. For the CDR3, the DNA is TGTGCCAGTAGTGTCGGGACAGGGGCCGATACGCAGTATTTT. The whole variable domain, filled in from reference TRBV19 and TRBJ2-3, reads DGGITQSPKYLFRKEGQNVTLSCEQNLNHDAMYWYRQDPGQGLRLIYYSQIVNDFQKGDIAEGYSVSREKKESFPLTVTSAQKNPTAFYLCASSVGTGADTQYFGPGTRLTVL.

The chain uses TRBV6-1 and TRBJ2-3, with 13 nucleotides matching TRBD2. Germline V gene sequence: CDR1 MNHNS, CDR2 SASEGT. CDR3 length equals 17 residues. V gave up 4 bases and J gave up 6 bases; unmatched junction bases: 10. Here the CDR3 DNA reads TGTGCCAGCAGTGCCCGGACTAGCGGGGGCCACGGGGATACGCAGTATTTT. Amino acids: CASSARTSGGHGDTQYF.

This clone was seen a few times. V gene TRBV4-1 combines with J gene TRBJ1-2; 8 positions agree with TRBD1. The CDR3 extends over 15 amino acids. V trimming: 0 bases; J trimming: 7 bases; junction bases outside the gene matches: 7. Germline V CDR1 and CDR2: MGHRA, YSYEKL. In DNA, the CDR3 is TGCGCCAGCAGCCAAGATACGACAGGGGAGGCTGGCTACACCTTC. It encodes CASSQDTTGEAGYTF.

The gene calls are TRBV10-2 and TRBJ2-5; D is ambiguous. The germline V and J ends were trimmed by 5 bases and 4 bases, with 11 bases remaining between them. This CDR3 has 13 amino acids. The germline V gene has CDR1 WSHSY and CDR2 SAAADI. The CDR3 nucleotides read TGCGCCAGCAGTCTCCCCCCCTTAGAGACCCAGTACTTC. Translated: CASSLPPLETQYF.

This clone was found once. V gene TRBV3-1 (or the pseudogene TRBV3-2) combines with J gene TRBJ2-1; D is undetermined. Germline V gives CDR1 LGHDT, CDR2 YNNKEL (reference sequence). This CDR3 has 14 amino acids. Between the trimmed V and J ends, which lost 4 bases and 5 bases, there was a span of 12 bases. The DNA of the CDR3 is TGTGCCAGCAGCCTTCTCCGCGTAAACAATGAGCAGTTCTTC. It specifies CASSLLRVNNEQFF.

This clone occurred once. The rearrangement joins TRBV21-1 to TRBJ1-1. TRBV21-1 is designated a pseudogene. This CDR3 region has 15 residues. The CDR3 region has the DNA TGTGCCAGCAGCGAAGGCGGAGGAACGAACACTGAAGCTTTCTTT. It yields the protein CASSEGGGTNTEAFF.

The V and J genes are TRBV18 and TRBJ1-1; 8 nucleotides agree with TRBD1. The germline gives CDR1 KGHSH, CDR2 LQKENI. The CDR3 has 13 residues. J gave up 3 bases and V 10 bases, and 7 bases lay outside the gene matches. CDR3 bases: TGTGCCACCGCAGGGGGCGAAGACACTGAAGCTTTCTTT. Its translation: CATAGGEDTEAFF.

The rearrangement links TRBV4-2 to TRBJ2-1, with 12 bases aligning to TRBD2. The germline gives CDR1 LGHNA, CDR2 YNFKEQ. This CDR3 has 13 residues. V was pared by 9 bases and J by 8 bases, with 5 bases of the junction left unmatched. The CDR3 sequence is CARWTSGNHEQFF. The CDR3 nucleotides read TGTGCCAGATGGACTAGCGGGAACCATGAGCAGTTCTTC.

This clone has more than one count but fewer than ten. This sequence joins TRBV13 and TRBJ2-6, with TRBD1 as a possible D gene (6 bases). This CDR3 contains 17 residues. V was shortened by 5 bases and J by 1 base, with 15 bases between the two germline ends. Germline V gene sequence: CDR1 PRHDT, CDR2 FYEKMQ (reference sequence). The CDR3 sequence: CASSRGRGRSGANVLTF. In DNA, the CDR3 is TGTGCCAGCAGCCGGGGCAGGGGTAGATCTGGGGCCAACGTCCTGACTTTC.

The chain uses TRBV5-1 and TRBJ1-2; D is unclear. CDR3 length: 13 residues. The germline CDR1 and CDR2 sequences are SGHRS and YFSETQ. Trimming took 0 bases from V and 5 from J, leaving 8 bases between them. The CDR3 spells CASSLGAGYGYTF. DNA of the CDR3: TGCGCCAGCAGCTTGGGGGCAGGATATGGCTACACCTTC. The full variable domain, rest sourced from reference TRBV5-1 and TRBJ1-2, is KAGVTQTPRYLIKTRGQQVTLSCSPISGHRSVSWYQQTPGQGLQFLFEYFSETQRNKGNFPGRFSGRQFSNSRSEMNVSTLELGDSALYLCASSLGAGYGYTFGSGTRLTVV.

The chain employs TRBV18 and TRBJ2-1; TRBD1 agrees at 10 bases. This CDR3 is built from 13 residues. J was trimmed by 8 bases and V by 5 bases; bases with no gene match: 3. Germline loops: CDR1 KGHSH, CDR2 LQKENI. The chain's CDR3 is CASSGTGDDEQFF. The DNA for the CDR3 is TGTGCCAGCTCAGGGACAGGGGACGATGAGCAGTTCTTC.

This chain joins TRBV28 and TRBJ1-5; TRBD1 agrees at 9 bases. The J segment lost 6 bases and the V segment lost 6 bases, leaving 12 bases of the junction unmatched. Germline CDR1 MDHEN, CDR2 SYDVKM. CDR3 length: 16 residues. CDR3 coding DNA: TGTGCCAGCAGACCCTCCGGGACAGGGCAGGGTCAGCCCCAGCATTTT. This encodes CASRPSGTGQGQPQHF.

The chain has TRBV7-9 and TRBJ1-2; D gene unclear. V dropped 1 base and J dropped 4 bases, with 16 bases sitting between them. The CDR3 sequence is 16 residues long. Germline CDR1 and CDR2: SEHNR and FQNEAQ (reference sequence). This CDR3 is CASSLGVGLSLYGYTF. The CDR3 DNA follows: TGTGCCAGCAGCTTAGGCGTTGGACTCTCTCTCTATGGCTACACCTTC.